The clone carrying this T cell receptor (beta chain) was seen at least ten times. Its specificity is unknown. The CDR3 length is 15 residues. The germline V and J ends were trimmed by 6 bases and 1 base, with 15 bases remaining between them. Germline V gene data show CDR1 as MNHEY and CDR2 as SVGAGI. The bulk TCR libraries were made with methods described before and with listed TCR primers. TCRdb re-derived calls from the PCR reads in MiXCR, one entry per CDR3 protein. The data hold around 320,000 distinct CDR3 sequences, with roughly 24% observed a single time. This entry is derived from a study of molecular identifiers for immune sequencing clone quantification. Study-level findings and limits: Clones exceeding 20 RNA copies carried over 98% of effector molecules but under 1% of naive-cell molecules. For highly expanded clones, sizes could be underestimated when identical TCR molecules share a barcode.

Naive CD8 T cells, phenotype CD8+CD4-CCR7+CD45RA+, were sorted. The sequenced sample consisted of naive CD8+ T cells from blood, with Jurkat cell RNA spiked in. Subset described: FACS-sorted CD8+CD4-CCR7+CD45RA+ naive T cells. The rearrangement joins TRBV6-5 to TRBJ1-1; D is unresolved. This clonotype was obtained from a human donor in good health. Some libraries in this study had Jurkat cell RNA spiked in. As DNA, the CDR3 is TGTGCCAGCAGCGACGACACTATCGGGAACACTGAAGCTTTCTTT. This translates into CASSDDTIGNTEAFF.